The 32 T cell receptor beta chains below come from one sample, sequenced in a study of blood T cell repertoires in COVID-19. Generated by immunoSEQ multiplex PCR, the TCRdb table keeps only in-frame clones and is missing some. The top ten clones hold 3.5% to 5.5% of a sample with fewer than 150,000 clones, more than 75% of them seen once. Sample: peripheral blood. The receptors here all came from a woman aged 40 to 55 with acute or convalescent COVID-19.

The chain employs TRBV30 and TRBJ1-6; perhaps TRBD1 as D (6 bases). The CDR3 covers 16 residues. Germline CDR1 is GTSNPN and CDR2 is SVGIG (reference sequence). Trimming stripped 0 bases from V and 10 bases from J, with 19 bases between. CDR3 coding DNA: TGTGCCTGGAGTGTGGTTGGGGGCTCCGTAAGCTCACCCCTCCACTTT. This encodes CAWSVVGGSVSSPLHF.

V is TRBV27 and J is TRBJ1-1; D is unresolved. This CDR3 has 14 residues. Trimming took 6 bases from V and 1 from J, leaving 12 bases between them. Germline assignment: CDR1 MNHEY and CDR2 SMNVEV (reference sequence). For the CDR3, the DNA is TGTGCCAGCAGGCCCCAACATCCGAACACTGAAGCTTTCTTT. This gives the protein CASRPQHPNTEAFF.

This chain links TRBV5-1 with TRBJ2-6; 8 positions match TRBD2. The J segment lost 0 bases and the V segment lost 2 bases, leaving 4 bases of the junction unmatched. The CDR3 runs 17 residues. CDR1 is SGHRS and CDR2 is YFSETQ in the germline V gene. CDR3 in DNA: TGCGCCAGCAGCTTTAGCGGGGCTAGCTCTGGGGCCAACGTCCTGACTTTC. Protein product: CASSFSGASSGANVLTF.

The rearrangement links TRBV18 to TRBJ2-1, with TRBD1 matching 8 bases. Germline V gene data show CDR1 as KGHSH and CDR2 as LQKENI. The CDR3 runs 14 residues. The J segment lost 2 bases and the V segment lost 4 bases, leaving 1 base of the junction unmatched. The CDR3 DNA reads as TGTGCCAGCTCACGACAGGGGACCTACAATGAGCAGTTCTTC. This encodes CASSRQGTYNEQFF.

The sample holds a few counts of this clone. V is TRBV19 and J is TRBJ2-5; 9 bases are a match to TRBD2. The CDR3 loop spans 14 amino acids. Germline V gene lookup returns CDR1 LNHDA and CDR2 SQIVND (reference sequence). With V trimmed by 4 bases and J by 5 bases, 5 bases remained unmatched. The CDR3 region has the DNA TGTGCCAGTAGTACCCCGCGGGAGGGGGAGACCCAGTACTTC. Its protein product is CASSTPREGETQYF.

The chain links TRBV6-5 to TRBJ2-1, with D tentatively TRBD2 (6 bases). There are 15 residues in the CDR3. Trimming pared 2 bases from V and 10 bases from J, leaving 18 bases between. The germline CDR1 and CDR2 sequences are MNHEY and SVGAGI. CDR3 amino acids: CASSYTWDSSKEQFF. The CDR3 DNA is TGTGCCAGCAGTTACACATGGGACTCTTCCAAGGAGCAGTTCTTC.

The chain employs TRBV19 and TRBJ1-1, with TRBD1 matching 9 bases. The CDR3 contains 16 residues. Trimming at V came to 3 bases and at J to 0 bases, leaving 5 bases not matched to a gene. The germline V gene encodes CDR1 LNHDA and CDR2 SQIVND (reference sequence). Here the CDR3 DNA reads TGTGCCAGTAGTATGCGAACAGGGGGCTTGAACACTGAAGCTTTCTTT. Translation: CASSMRTGGLNTEAFF.

The chain couples TRBV7-9 to TRBJ2-1, with a possible D match to TRBD1 (6 bases). The germline CDR1 and CDR2 sequences are SEHNR and FQNEAQ (reference sequence). V was cut by 4 bases and J by 9 bases, with 19 bases left in between. The length of the CDR3 is 15 residues. In nucleotides, the CDR3 is TGTGCCAGCAGCTCCAGCAAAGGACAGCTGTTTGAGCAGTTCTTC. Translated: CASSSSKGQLFEQFF.

V gene TRBV2 combines with J gene TRBJ2-7; 7 bases line up with TRBD2. Trimming took 6 bases from V and 7 from J; bases not matched to a gene: 12. The CDR3 runs to 14 residues. CDR1 is SNHLY, CDR2 FYNNEI, per germline. CDR3 amino acids: CASRGGSAPSEQYF. CDR3 DNA sequence: TGTGCCAGCAGGGGAGGGAGCGCACCTTCGGAGCAGTACTTC.

The chain carries TRBV27 and TRBJ2-7; D is perhaps TRBD1 (6 bases). There are 16 residues in the CDR3. V shed 5 bases and J shed 0 bases, with 17 bases lying between them. Germline CDR1 and CDR2: MNHEY and SMNVEV (reference sequence). The CDR3 nucleotides are TGTGCCAGCAGTCCCCGAGGGGGATGGGGCTCCTACGAGCAGTACTTC. This codes for CASSPRGGWGSYEQYF.

V is TRBV9 and J is TRBJ1-1; D perhaps matches TRBD1 (5 bases). The CDR3 spans 14 residues. CDR1 and CDR2 (germline): SGDLS, YYNGEE. Trimming removed 4 bases from V and 4 bases from J, with 14 bases in between. As DNA, the CDR3 is TGTGCCAGCAGCCGTGGCCAGGGTCGCACTGAAGCTTTCTTT. Translating it yields CASSRGQGRTEAFF. The variable domain in full, completed from reference TRBV9 and TRBJ1-1, reads DSGVTQTPKHLITATGQRVTLRCSPRSGDLSVYWYQQSLDQGLQFLIQYYNGEERAKGNILERFSAQQFPDLHSELNLSSLELGDSALYFCASSRGQGRTEAFFGQGTRLTVV.

V and J are TRBV5-1 and TRBJ2-7; 10 bases are shared with TRBD2. This CDR3 has 15 residues. The V and J ends lost 3 bases and 2 bases, in that order; junction bases with no gene match: 5. CDR1 and CDR2 (germline): SGHRS, YFSETQ. The CDR3 here is CASSWGSGGAYEQYF. Written as DNA, the CDR3 is TGCGCCAGCAGCTGGGGAAGCGGGGGGGCCTACGAGCAGTACTTC.

The genes are TRBV4-3 and TRBJ1-3; no reliable D call. CDR1 is LGHNA, CDR2 YSLEER, per germline. CDR3 size: 13 residues. V lost 2 bases, J lost 1 base, and 3 bases lay in between. The CDR3, as DNA: TGCGCCAGCAGCCAACAGTCTGGAAACACCATATATTTT. The encoded protein is CASSQQSGNTIYF.

This sequence joins TRBV4-1 and TRBJ1-1, with TRBD1 matching 8 bases. Per the germline V gene, CDR1 is MGHRA and CDR2 is YSYEKL. V lost 4 bases and J lost 4; bases outside the gene matches: 8. This CDR3 has 15 residues. The CDR3 loop reads CASSLPQGAPTEAFF. CDR3 nucleotides: TGCGCCAGCAGCCTCCCGCAGGGGGCGCCCACTGAAGCTTTCTTT.

V gene TRBV12-3 or TRBV12-4 combines with J gene TRBJ1-2; 8 nucleotides match TRBD1. Losses at the gene ends were 5 bases for V and 3 bases for J; bases not matched to a gene: 2. This CDR3 comprises 13 residues. CDR3 sequence: CASSPGQDYGYTF. DNA for the CDR3: TGTGCCAGCAGTCCGGGACAGGACTATGGCTACACCTTC.

The table lists this clone with a few counts. The J gene is TRBJ2-1, the V gene TRBV6-4, with 10 bases that match TRBD2. The V and J ends lost 0 bases and 9 bases, in that order; junction bases with no gene match: 5. The germline V gene has CDR1 MRHNA and CDR2 SNTAGT. The CDR3 covers 15 residues. CDR3 amino acids: CASSDSTAGGTEQFF. CDR3 in DNA: TGTGCCAGCAGTGACTCAACAGCGGGGGGGACTGAGCAGTTCTTC.

J is TRBJ1-2 and V is TRBV10-3; perhaps TRBD1 as D (5 bases). Trimming cost V 3 bases and J 3 bases, with 11 bases left between them. Germline V gene data show CDR1 as ENHRY and CDR2 as SYGVKD. This CDR3 is 14 amino acids long. The CDR3 sequence is CAISDGGADYGYTF. The DNA for the CDR3 is TGTGCCATCAGTGACGGGGGTGCGGACTATGGCTACACCTTC.

This chain links TRBV4-3 with TRBJ1-5; unclear D gene. Trimming pared 3 bases from V and 6 bases from J, leaving 15 bases between. CDR3 length: 15 amino acids. Per the germline V gene, CDR1 is LGHNA and CDR2 is YSLEER. The chain's CDR3 is CASSQEAGSRQPQHF. For the CDR3, the DNA is TGCGCCAGCAGCCAGGAGGCAGGAAGCCGTCAGCCCCAGCATTTT.

This chain joins TRBV19 and TRBJ1-3; D gene unclear. V shed 5 bases and J shed 5 bases, with 16 bases lying between them. Germline loops: CDR1 LNHDA, CDR2 SQIVND (reference sequence). CDR3 size: 15 residues. The CDR3 is CASSPDPGGRNTIYF. The CDR3 region has the DNA TGTGCCAGTAGTCCGGACCCCGGAGGGAGAAACACCATATATTTT.

The chain carries TRBV9 and TRBJ2-7; tentatively, D is TRBD1 (6 bases). With 4 bases removed from V and 1 base from J, the gap between germline ends came to 12 bases. The CDR3 is 14 residues long. Per the germline V gene, CDR1 is SGDLS and CDR2 is YYNGEE. CDR3 sequence (DNA): TGTGCCAGCAGCCCTACAGGGCAATCCTACGAGCAGTACTTC. Its translation is CASSPTGQSYEQYF. Filled out from reference TRBV9 and TRBJ2-7, the complete variable domain reads DSGVTQTPKHLITATGQRVTLRCSPRSGDLSVYWYQQSLDQGLQFLIQYYNGEERAKGNILERFSAQQFPDLHSELNLSSLELGDSALYFCASSPTGQSYEQYFGPGTRLTVT.

In regard to this clone: An end of the junction differs from the germline gene, which may be a read error. This chain uses TRBV4-1 with TRBJ1-1; TRBD1 aligns across 8 bases. There are 13 residues in the CDR3. The germline V gene encodes CDR1 MGHRA and CDR2 YSYEKL. The CDR3 nucleotides are TGCGCCAGCAACTCACCTACCGGGACAGGACCTCTCTTT. Translating it yields CASNSPTGTGPLF.

V is TRBV7-9 and J is TRBJ1-2, with 7 bases identical to TRBD1. The CDR3 has 14 residues. The germline V gene has CDR1 SEHNR and CDR2 FQNEAQ (reference sequence). Trimming removed 5 bases from V and 2 bases from J; junction bases left unmatched: 5. CDR3 in DNA: TGTGCCAGCAGCCTCCTGACAGGGAACTATGGCTACACCTTC. Protein product: CASSLLTGNYGYTF.

The chain joins TRBV2 to TRBJ1-2; 7 bases line up with TRBD1. The CDR3 totals 13 residues. J gave up 6 bases and V 7 bases, and 8 bases lay outside the gene matches. Germline V gives CDR1 SNHLY, CDR2 FYNNEI. The CDR3: CASILQGSDGYTF. The CDR3 DNA is TGTGCCAGCATTCTACAGGGGTCCGATGGCTACACCTTC.

The V call is TRBV7-9, the J call TRBJ1-6, with 7 bases that match TRBD1. CDR1 is SEHNR and CDR2 is FQNEAQ in the germline V gene (reference sequence). The CDR3 extends over 15 amino acids. Trimming removed 7 bases from V and 4 bases from J; junction bases left unmatched: 7. For the CDR3, the DNA is TGTGCCAGCACCCCGGGGGACAGATATAATTCACCCCTCCACTTT. Protein: CASTPGDRYNSPLHF.

The rearrangement joins TRBV12-5 to TRBJ2-1; D perhaps matches TRBD2 (5 bases). The V end was cut by 3 bases, the J end by 8 bases, with 8 bases between. Germline V gene lookup returns CDR1 LGHNT and CDR2 FRNRAP. The CDR3 extends over 12 amino acids. CDR3 in amino acids: CASGFPGYEQFF. CDR3 nucleotides: TGTGCTAGTGGTTTCCCGGGGTATGAGCAGTTCTTC. Based on the CDR3 plus reference TRBV12-5 and TRBJ2-1, the full variable domain is DARVTQTPRHKVTEMGQEVTMRCQPILGHNTVFWYRQTMMQGLELLAYFRNRAPLDDSGMPKDRFSAEMPDATLATLKIQPSEPRDSAVYFCASGFPGYEQFFGPGTRLTVL.

This clone has only a few counts. In DNA, the CDR3 is TGTGCCAGTAGTATTGACAGGGTAGACAATCAGCCCCAGCATTTT. Protein sequence: CASSIDRVDNQPQHF. J is TRBJ1-5 and V is TRBV19; 7 bases are a match to TRBD1. In germline, CDR1 is LNHDA, CDR2 SQIVND (reference sequence). CDR3 length equals 15 residues. Trimming cost V 3 bases and J 3 bases; bases outside gene matches: 5.

The chain recombines TRBV28 with TRBJ1-2; perhaps TRBD1 as D (6 bases). This CDR3 is built from 15 residues. Trimming cost V 6 bases and J 6 bases, with 20 bases left between them. Germline CDR1 is MDHEN and CDR2 is SYDVKM. The DNA for the CDR3 is TGTGCCAGCAGGTCGACAGGCCGCAATTTCAATGGCTACACCTTC. Amino acids: CASRSTGRNFNGYTF.

The V and J genes are TRBV11-2 and TRBJ1-3, with D hard to call. The CDR3 spans 16 residues. Trimming stripped 1 base from V and 2 bases from J, with 12 bases between. Germline V CDR1 and CDR2: SGHAT, FQNNGV. CDR3 sequence: CASSLVPPGAGNTIYF. CDR3 in DNA: TGTGCCAGCAGCTTAGTCCCCCCGGGAGCTGGAAACACCATATATTTT.

The chain's CDR3 is CASSALGSYNEQFF. The CDR3 region has the DNA TGTGCCAGCAGTGCCCTAGGTTCCTACAATGAGCAGTTCTTC. V usage is TRBV6-4 and J usage is TRBJ2-1; D gene ambiguous. The CDR3 spans 14 residues. Germline V lookup: CDR1 MRHNA, CDR2 SNTAGT. V lost 4 bases to trimming and J lost 1 base, with 8 bases between them.

This chain connects TRBV19 to TRBJ2-1; 9 bases are shared with TRBD2. J gave up 6 bases and V 3 bases, and 3 bases lay outside the gene matches. CDR1 and CDR2 from the germline V gene are LNHDA and SQIVND (reference sequence). This CDR3 is built from 14 residues. For the CDR3, the DNA is TGTGCCAGTAGTATGCGAGCGGGAGGCAATGAGCAGTTCTTC. Its protein is CASSMRAGGNEQFF.

The rearrangement uses TRBV7-2 and TRBJ2-7; possible D gene TRBD1, 5 bases. Between the trimmed V and J ends, which lost 5 bases and 2 bases, there was a span of 10 bases. Germline loops: CDR1 SGHTA, CDR2 FQGNSA. The CDR3 covers 13 residues. The CDR3 region has the DNA TGTGCCAGCAGCAGACAGTTTACCTACGAGCAGTACTTC. Translating gives CASSRQFTYEQYF.

The chain employs TRBV19 and TRBJ1-1; D unclear. This CDR3 comprises 11 residues. V gave up 8 bases and J gave up 0 bases, with 4 bases separating them. Germline CDR1 is LNHDA and CDR2 is SQIVND (reference sequence). In DNA, the CDR3 is TGTGCCAGTCAGTTGAACACTGAAGCTTTCTTT. Its protein product is CASQLNTEAFF.